These 10 T cell receptor beta chains were sequenced from one sample in a study of long-term antiretroviral therapy in people with HIV (dated by TCRdb to the early 2020s). Sequencing of the TRB variable region was done with the immunoSEQ hsTCRB v3.0 assay at survey level resolution. Entries here come from immuneACCESS through TCRdb and include only in-frame sequences with V and J called. Some clones fail to appear in such tables; in the studies checked, an unresolved V gene covers under half of the shortfall, and the cause of the remainder is unknown. The sample yields 15,000 to 20,000 clones; approximately 78% were counted once. Roughly 18% of the sample is in the top ten clones. Sequencing was performed on unsorted PBMCs, taken 0.6 years after starting antiretroviral therapy. The receptors derive from a young woman with HIV.

This clone has only a few counts. The chain recombines TRBV7-3 with TRBJ1-3; D not certain. Trimming took off 5 bases at V and 8 bases at J, with 13 bases between the two ends. This CDR3 is built from 13 residues. CDR1 is SGHTA and CDR2 is FQGTGA in the germline V gene. This CDR3 reads CASSTGLRDTIYF. In DNA form, the CDR3 reads TGTGCCAGCAGCACCGGTCTTAGGGACACCATATATTTT.

The chain carries TRBV7-9 and TRBJ1-1; D not certain. The V end lost 3 bases, the J end lost 7 bases, and 9 bases lay between the germline ends. Germline values: CDR1 SEHNR, CDR2 FQNEAQ (reference sequence). This CDR3 contains 12 residues. CDR3 loop: CASSFDGNEAFF. The CDR3 DNA reads TGTGCCAGCAGCTTCGACGGGAATGAAGCTTTCTTT.

The rearrangement uses TRBV6-5 and TRBJ2-2; 10 positions agree with TRBD1. Germline CDR1 is MNHEY and CDR2 is SVGAGI. V gave up 4 bases and J gave up 3 bases; unmatched junction bases: 5. This CDR3 spans 16 amino acids. The CDR3 loop reads CASSSRDRGYTGELFF. CDR3 coding DNA: TGTGCCAGCAGTTCAAGGGACAGGGGTTACACCGGGGAGCTGTTTTTT.

This clone was seen only a few times. The chain recombines TRBV6-6 with TRBJ2-7, with D possibly matching TRBD1 (7 bases). Trimming shortened V by 4 bases and J by 2 bases, and 12 bases separated the two germline ends. Germline lookup yields CDR1 MNHNY and CDR2 SVGAGI (reference sequence). This CDR3 is 14 amino acids long. CDR3 residues: CASSWRDSPYEQYF. The CDR3 nucleotides read TGTGCCAGCAGTTGGCGGGACAGCCCCTACGAGCAGTACTTC.

Note on this clone: Other DNA sequences in this sample translate to the same CDR3. The chain recombines TRBV6-6 with TRBJ2-7; D remains ambiguous. Between the trimmed V and J ends, which lost 0 bases and 0 bases, there was a span of 9 bases. The CDR3 has 15 amino acids. Germline-derived CDR1 and CDR2 are MNHNY and SVGAGI (reference sequence). This CDR3 reads CASSYSGRLSYEQYF. DNA for the CDR3: TGTGCCAGCAGTTACTCGGGCCGACTCTCCTACGAGCAGTACTTC.

By proportion, this clone is large (0.1 to 1%). This chain uses TRBV27 with TRBJ1-3; D is undetermined. The V end was cut by 0 bases, the J end by 0 bases, with 9 bases between. Germline assignment: CDR1 MNHEY and CDR2 SMNVEV (reference sequence). This CDR3 contains 16 residues. CDR3 nucleotides: TGTGCCAGCAGTTTATCCCCGGTGGGCTCTGGAAACACCATATATTTT. Residues: CASSLSPVGSGNTIYF.

CDR3 in amino acids: CASSVLTGKNTIYF. CDR3 bases: TGTGCCAGCAGCGTCCTGACAGGGAAGAACACCATATATTTT. The V call is TRBV9, the J call TRBJ1-3; 7 bases are shared with TRBD1. The V segment lost 2 bases and the J segment 7 bases; nucleotides outside the gene matches: 6. The germline V gene has CDR1 SGDLS and CDR2 YYNGEE. This CDR3 region has 14 residues. Full variable domain (rest looked up from reference TRBV9 and TRBJ1-3): DSGVTQTPKHLITATGQRVTLRCSPRSGDLSVYWYQQSLDQGLQFLIQYYNGEERAKGNILERFSAQQFPDLHSELNLSSLELGDSALYFCASSVLTGKNTIYFGEGSWLTVV.

This chain links TRBV28 with TRBJ2-1; the match to TRBD1 covers 8 bases. Germline V gives CDR1 MDHEN, CDR2 SYDVKM. Unmatched junction bases numbered 1, after V lost 6 bases and J lost 0 bases. This CDR3 has 14 amino acids. The CDR3 reads CASRQGVSYNEQFF. The CDR3 DNA reads as TGTGCCAGCAGACAGGGGGTCTCCTACAATGAGCAGTTCTTC.

CDR3 protein: CASSADQGGSNQPQHF. The CDR3 region has the DNA TGTGCCAGCTCAGCCGACCAGGGGGGGAGCAATCAGCCCCAGCATTTT. This rearrangement joins TRBV18 to TRBJ1-5, with 7 nucleotides matching TRBD1. Germline V gene lookup returns CDR1 KGHSH and CDR2 LQKENI. Trimming removed 5 bases from V and 1 base from J; junction bases left unmatched: 8. This CDR3 contains 16 residues.

This clone has only a few counts. This chain joins TRBV5-3 and TRBJ1-1; TRBD1 matches at 8 bases. TRBV5-3 is reported as an ORF; its role is uncertain. Losses at the gene ends were 5 bases for V and 6 bases for J; bases not matched to a gene: 12. This CDR3 region has 15 residues. CDR3 amino acids: CARSSSRTGLPEAFF. The DNA of the CDR3 is TGTGCCAGAAGTTCTTCCCGGACAGGGCTGCCTGAAGCTTTCTTT.